One sample yielded the 27 T cell receptor beta chains listed below, sequenced in a study of PD-1 blockade in classical Hodgkin lymphoma. TCRdb keeps only in-frame clones here, not all; method: immunoSEQ multiplex PCR. Counted here are about 9,300 clones, about 91% occurring once; the ten biggest clones make up 7% to 8.5%. Time point noted: newly diagnosed, previously untreated cHL patient sample. After thawing, PBMCs were subjected to magnetic negative selection to isolate CD8+ T cells. The sequencing input was CD8+ T cells from blood. The receptors originated from a human donor with classical Hodgkin lymphoma.

The J gene is TRBJ2-7, the V gene TRBV11-2, with a tentative D call TRBD1 (6 bases). The germline V and J ends were trimmed by 6 bases and 3 bases, with 24 bases remaining between them. In germline, CDR1 is SGHAT, CDR2 FQNNGV. This CDR3 is built from 17 residues. In DNA, the CDR3 is TGTGCCAGCAGTCCACCAAATATCGGGACAAATAACTACGAGCAGTACTTC. Its protein product is CASSPPNIGTNNYEQYF. Complete variable domain (other parts from reference TRBV11-2 and TRBJ2-7): EAGVAQSPRYKIIEKRQSVAFWCNPISGHATLYWYQQILGQGPKLLIQFQNNGVVDDSQLPKDRFSAERLKGVDSTLKIQPAKLEDSAVYLCASSPPNIGTNNYEQYFGPGTRLTVT.

The gene calls are TRBV5-4 and TRBJ2-1, with D unresolved. This CDR3 region has 11 residues. The V gene lost 9 bases and the J gene lost 6 bases, with 10 bases spanning the gap. The germline gives CDR1 SGHNT, CDR2 YYREEE (reference sequence). In nucleotides, the CDR3 is TGTGCCACCCTGATTAGCAATGAGCAGTTCTTC. This codes for CATLISNEQFF. The variable domain in full, with the rest retrieved from reference TRBV5-4 and TRBJ2-1, is ETGVTQSPTHLIKTRGQQVTLRCSSQSGHNTVSWYQQALGQGPQFIFQYYREEENGRGNFPPRFSGLQFPNYSSELNVNALELDDSALYLCATLISNEQFFGPGTRLTVL.

The V call is TRBV7-9, the J call TRBJ2-3; 8 positions agree with TRBD2. CDR3 size: 15 residues. Germline V gives CDR1 SEHNR, CDR2 FQNEAQ (reference sequence). The V and J ends lost 3 bases and 3 bases, in that order; junction bases with no gene match: 5. Here the CDR3 reads CASSFGSGITDTQYF. CDR3 DNA sequence: TGTGCCAGCAGCTTCGGTAGCGGGATAACAGATACGCAGTATTTT.

This clone has just a few counts. The V and J genes are TRBV5-1 and TRBJ2-7; 7 nucleotides line up with TRBD2. The CDR3 is 13 residues long. V lost 6 bases, J lost 3 bases, and 6 bases stayed unmatched. The V gene's germline CDR1 is SGHRS and CDR2 YFSETQ. The CDR3 here is CASTGTTNYEQYF. CDR3 DNA sequence: TGCGCCAGCACCGGGACTACAAACTACGAGCAGTACTTC.

The chain joins TRBV5-6 to TRBJ1-2, with D unresolved. This CDR3 spans 13 amino acids. Trimming took off 4 bases at V and 2 bases at J, with 9 bases between the two ends. Germline V gene sequence: CDR1 SGHDT, CDR2 YYEEEE. CDR3 nucleotides: TGTGCCAGCAGCGTAGGACGGAACTATGGCTACACCTTC. It codes for CASSVGRNYGYTF.

The V gene is TRBV7-9, the J gene TRBJ2-5; 10 bases map to TRBD2. This CDR3 region has 16 residues. J gave up 5 bases and V 1 base, and 7 bases lay outside the gene matches. The germline CDR1 and CDR2 sequences are SEHNR and FQNEAQ (reference sequence). The CDR3 DNA follows: TGTGCCAGCAGCTTAGTCGCTAGCGGGAGTGGGGAGACCCAGTACTTC. It translates to CASSLVASGSGETQYF. Looking up the rest from reference TRBV7-9 and TRBJ2-5 gives the full variable domain: DTGVSQNPRHKITKRGQNVTFRCDPISEHNRLYWYRQTLGQGPEFLTYFQNEAQLEKSRLLSDRFSAERPKGSFSTLEIQRTEQGDSAMYLCASSLVASGSGETQYFGPGTRLLVL.

CDR3 coding DNA: TGCGCCAGCAGCCGGACGGAACTAGCGGCGAACACCGGGGAGCTGTTTTTT. Translated, it gives CASSRTELAANTGELFF. The chain recombines TRBV4-1 with TRBJ2-2; 8 nucleotides line up with TRBD2. The junction had 7 bases not matched to a gene; V was cut back by 4 bases and J by 0 bases. The CDR3 is made up of 17 amino acids. Per germline, CDR1 MGHRA and CDR2 YSYEKL.

The CDR3 DNA sequence: TGTGCCAGCACCCCTCTAGCGGGGGCGAACTACGAGCAGTACTTC. Translating it yields CASTPLAGANYEQYF. The rearrangement joins TRBV6-5 to TRBJ2-7, with 10 bases matching TRBD2. J lost 3 bases, V lost 7 bases, and 9 bases had no gene match. The CDR3 covers 15 residues. Per the germline V gene, CDR1 is MNHEY and CDR2 is SVGAGI.

This clone appeared once. J is TRBJ2-2 and V is TRBV4-3, with a tentative D call TRBD1 (6 bases). The germline gives CDR1 LGHNA, CDR2 YSLEER. V was clipped by 1 base and J by 6 bases, with 12 bases between them. This CDR3 contains 15 residues. CDR3 in DNA: TGCGCCAGCAGCCAAGGTCCAGGGGCTCCCGGGGAGCTGTTTTTT. This sequence encodes CASSQGPGAPGELFF.

V gene TRBV4-1 combines with J gene TRBJ1-5; 7 nucleotides match TRBD1. CDR1 and CDR2 (germline): MGHRA, YSYEKL. With 3 bases clipped from V and 0 bases from J, the junction kept 11 bases outside the gene matches. This CDR3 spans 18 amino acids. The CDR3 reads CASSHTLGGGSSNQPQHF. CDR3 bases: TGCGCCAGCAGCCATACGCTAGGGGGCGGTTCTAGCAATCAGCCCCAGCATTTT.

The CDR3 nucleotides read TGTGCCAGCAGCTACTCCTACGAGCAGTACTTC. Its protein is CASSYSYEQYF. V is TRBV5-6 and J is TRBJ2-7; D ambiguous. The CDR3 consists of 11 residues. V dropped 3 bases and J dropped 0 bases, with 1 base sitting between them. The germline CDR1 and CDR2 sequences are SGHDT and YYEEEE.

The chain couples TRBV11-2 to TRBJ1-3; no definite D call. CDR1 and CDR2 (germline): SGHAT, FQNNGV. V was cut by 5 bases and J by 0 bases, with 17 bases left in between. The CDR3 is 17 residues long. DNA of the CDR3: TGTGCCAGCAGCCCCTGGTCCCGTCGAAGCTCTGGAAACACCATATATTTT. Translated: CASSPWSRRSSGNTIYF.

CDR3 DNA sequence: TGTGCCAGCTCACCACTGGCGGCAGACAGCACAGATACGCAGTATTTT. Protein product: CASSPLAADSTDTQYF. The V call is TRBV18, the J call TRBJ2-3; unclear D gene. V was pared by 1 base and J by 0 bases, with 11 bases between. The CDR3 runs 16 residues. Per germline, CDR1 KGHSH and CDR2 LQKENI. The variable domain in full, completed from reference TRBV18 and TRBJ2-3, reads NAGVMQNPRHLVRRRGQEARLRCSPMKGHSHVYWYRQLPEEGLKFMVYLQKENIIDESGMPKERFSAEFPKEGPSILRIQQVVRGDSAAYFCASSPLAADSTDTQYFGPGTRLTVL.

The chain recombines TRBV7-9 with TRBJ2-5; D uncertain. Germline CDR1 reads SEHNR; CDR2 reads FQNEAQ (reference sequence). V was clipped by 3 bases and J by 1 base, with 6 bases between them. The CDR3 sequence is 13 residues long. CDR3 sequence (DNA): TGTGCCAGCAGCTTGATAGCCCAAGAGACCCAGTACTTC. Translated: CASSLIAQETQYF.

This clone was seen only once. This sequence joins TRBV5-1 and TRBJ2-7; 8 bases line up with TRBD1. Germline V lookup: CDR1 SGHRS, CDR2 YFSETQ. V was pared by 4 bases and J by 3 bases, with 3 bases of the junction left unmatched. The CDR3 runs 13 residues. DNA for the CDR3: TGCGCCAGCAGCGGGACAGGCTTCTACGAGCAGTACTTC. Encoded protein: CASSGTGFYEQYF.

The chain couples TRBV11-2 to TRBJ2-7, with 8 bases aligning to TRBD2. Germline values: CDR1 SGHAT, CDR2 FQNNGV. The CDR3 sequence is 14 residues long. V lost 2 bases to trimming and J lost 3 bases; unmatched junction nucleotides: 3. For the CDR3, the DNA is TGTGCCAGCAGCTTACTAAGCGGGGGCTACGAGCAGTACTTC. It yields the protein CASSLLSGGYEQYF.

V is TRBV7-9 and J is TRBJ1-1; D unclear. The ends were cut back, 5 bases at V and 0 bases at J, with 16 bases in the middle. This CDR3 is built from 16 residues. CDR1 is SEHNR and CDR2 is FQNEAQ in the germline V gene (reference sequence). CDR3 region: CASSHPPADMNTEAFF. CDR3 DNA: TGTGCCAGCAGCCACCCTCCCGCAGACATGAACACTGAAGCTTTCTTT.

This chain connects TRBV6-8 to TRBJ1-2; TRBD1 matches 7 bases. The length of the CDR3 is 18 residues. Trimming took 6 bases from V and 2 from J; bases not matched to a gene: 18. The germline gives CDR1 MNHGY, CDR2 SAAAGT. The chain's CDR3 is CASSLPGTVPYLNYGYTF. CDR3 nucleotide sequence: TGTGCCAGCAGCCTGCCAGGGACAGTTCCTTACTTAAACTATGGCTACACCTTC.

The V and J genes are TRBV5-1 and TRBJ2-3; D remains unclear. CDR3 length equals 11 residues. V lost 2 bases, J lost 2 bases, and 0 bases lay in between. Germline loops: CDR1 SGHRS, CDR2 YFSETQ. The CDR3 region is CASSFTDTQYF. The CDR3 DNA sequence: TGCGCCAGCAGCTTCACAGATACGCAGTATTTT.

This rearrangement joins TRBV6-5 to TRBJ1-2, with a weak D call TRBD1 (5 bases). Germline values: CDR1 MNHEY, CDR2 SVGAGI. The CDR3 has 14 amino acids. V was shortened by 7 bases and J by 8 bases, with 20 bases between the two germline ends. The CDR3 nucleotides are TGTGCCAGCATTCCCAGGGCCCGATACCAGGGCTACACCTTC. Protein product: CASIPRARYQGYTF.

The rearrangement joins TRBV6-4 to TRBJ2-2, with D perhaps assigned TRBD1 or TRBD2 (5 bases each). The length of the CDR3 is 15 residues. Trimming removed 0 bases from V and 4 bases from J, with 9 bases in between. The V gene's germline CDR1 is MRHNA and CDR2 SNTAGT. The CDR3 DNA sequence: TGTGCCAGCAGTGACTCCTCAGGGAGCACCGGGGAGCTGTTTTTT. Translated, it gives CASSDSSGSTGELFF.

This chain links TRBV18 with TRBJ1-1; D remains ambiguous. From germline, CDR1 is KGHSH and CDR2 LQKENI. Trimming pared 2 bases from V and 1 base from J, leaving 17 bases between. This CDR3 comprises 17 residues. This CDR3 is CASSPTPGLGGNTEAFF. The CDR3 DNA follows: TGTGCCAGCTCACCAACCCCGGGTTTGGGTGGGAACACTGAAGCTTTCTTT.

In DNA, the CDR3 is TGTGCCAGCAGTTTCGGAGGGGCTGGAACTGAAGCTTTCTTT. Translation gives CASSFGGAGTEAFF. The chain has TRBV27 and TRBJ1-1, with D possibly TRBD1 on 5 matching bases. Trimming shortened V by 3 bases and J by 5 bases, and 13 bases separated the two germline ends. This CDR3 region has 14 residues. Germline CDR1 reads MNHEY; CDR2 reads SMNVEV (reference sequence).

The gene calls are TRBV6-4 and TRBJ2-3, with 8 bases aligning to TRBD1. The V segment lost 6 bases and the J segment 4 bases; nucleotides outside the gene matches: 6. This CDR3 region has 14 residues. Looked up from germline, CDR1 is MRHNA and CDR2 is SNTAGT. CDR3 sequence (DNA): TGTGCCAGCAGCGGTACAGGGGGGTCAGATACGCAGTATTTT. It codes for CASSGTGGSDTQYF.

This sequence joins TRBV4-2 and TRBJ1-3; 7 positions match TRBD1. Germline trimming cut 2 bases from V and 0 bases from J; bases unmatched to any gene: 4. The CDR3 is made up of 16 amino acids. The V gene's germline CDR1 is LGHNA and CDR2 YNFKEQ. The CDR3 here is CASSQPGQISGNTIYF. CDR3 bases: TGTGCCAGCAGCCAACCGGGACAGATCTCTGGAAACACCATATATTTT.

This rearrangement joins TRBV5-1 to TRBJ2-7; D might be TRBD2 (6 bases). The CDR3 loop spans 13 amino acids. Between the trimmed V and J ends, which lost 5 bases and 3 bases, there was a span of 12 bases. The V gene's germline CDR1 is SGHRS and CDR2 YFSETQ. In DNA form, the CDR3 reads TGCGCCAGCAGGCCGGGGGTGGGCTACGAGCAGTACTTC. Its translation is CASRPGVGYEQYF.

V and J are TRBV6-1 and TRBJ2-5; D is undetermined. V was cut by 8 bases and J by 2 bases, with 9 bases left in between. The CDR3 is made up of 12 amino acids. Germline V CDR1 and CDR2: MNHNS, SASEGT. CDR3 residues: CASPVLQETQYF. The CDR3 nucleotides read TGTGCCAGCCCGGTACTACAAGAGACCCAGTACTTC.